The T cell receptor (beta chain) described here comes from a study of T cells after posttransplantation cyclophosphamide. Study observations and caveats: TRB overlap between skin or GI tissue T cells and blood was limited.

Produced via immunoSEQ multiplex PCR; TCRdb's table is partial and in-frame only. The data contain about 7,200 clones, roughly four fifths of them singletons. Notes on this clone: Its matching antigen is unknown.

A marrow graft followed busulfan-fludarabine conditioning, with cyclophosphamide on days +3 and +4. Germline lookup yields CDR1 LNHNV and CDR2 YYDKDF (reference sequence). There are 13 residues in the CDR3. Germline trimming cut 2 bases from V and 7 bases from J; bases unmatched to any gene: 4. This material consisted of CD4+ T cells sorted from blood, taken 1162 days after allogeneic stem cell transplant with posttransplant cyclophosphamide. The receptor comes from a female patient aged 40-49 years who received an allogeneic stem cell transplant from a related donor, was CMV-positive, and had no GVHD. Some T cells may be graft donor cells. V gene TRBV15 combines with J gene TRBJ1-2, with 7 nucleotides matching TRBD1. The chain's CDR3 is CATSRTGEGGYTF. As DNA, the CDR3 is TGTGCCACCAGCAGAACAGGGGAAGGTGGCTACACCTTC.